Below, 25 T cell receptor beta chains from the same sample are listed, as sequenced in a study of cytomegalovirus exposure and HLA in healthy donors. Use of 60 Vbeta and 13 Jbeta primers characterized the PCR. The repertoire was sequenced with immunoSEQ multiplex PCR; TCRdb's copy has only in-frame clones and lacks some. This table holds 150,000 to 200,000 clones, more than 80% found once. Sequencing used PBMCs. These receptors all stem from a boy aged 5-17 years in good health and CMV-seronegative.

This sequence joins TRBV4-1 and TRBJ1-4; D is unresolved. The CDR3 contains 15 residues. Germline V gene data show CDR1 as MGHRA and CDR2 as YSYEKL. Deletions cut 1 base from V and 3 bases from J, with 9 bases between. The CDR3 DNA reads TGCGCCAGCAGCCAAGTGGCCAGATCTAATGAAAAACTGTTTTTT. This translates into CASSQVARSNEKLFF.

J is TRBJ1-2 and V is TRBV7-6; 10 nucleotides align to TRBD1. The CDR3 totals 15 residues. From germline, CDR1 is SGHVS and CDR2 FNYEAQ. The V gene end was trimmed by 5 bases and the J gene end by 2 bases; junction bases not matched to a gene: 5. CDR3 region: CASSQGQGGNYGYTF. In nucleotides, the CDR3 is TGTGCCAGCAGCCAAGGACAGGGGGGAAACTATGGCTACACCTTC.

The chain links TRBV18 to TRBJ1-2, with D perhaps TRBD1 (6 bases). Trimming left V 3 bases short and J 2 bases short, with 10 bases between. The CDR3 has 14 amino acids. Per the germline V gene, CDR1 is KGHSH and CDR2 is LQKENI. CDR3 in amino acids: CASSPSDRNYGYTF. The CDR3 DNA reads TGTGCCAGCTCACCTTCGGACAGAAACTATGGCTACACCTTC. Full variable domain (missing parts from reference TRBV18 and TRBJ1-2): NAGVMQNPRHLVRRRGQEARLRCSPMKGHSHVYWYRQLPEEGLKFMVYLQKENIIDESGMPKERFSAEFPKEGPSILRIQQVVRGDSAAYFCASSPSDRNYGYTFGSGTRLTVV.

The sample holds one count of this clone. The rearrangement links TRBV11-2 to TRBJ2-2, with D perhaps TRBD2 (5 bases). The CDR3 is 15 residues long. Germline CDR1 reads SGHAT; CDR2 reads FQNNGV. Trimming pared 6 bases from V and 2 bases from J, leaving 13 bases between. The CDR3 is CASRALRANTGELFF. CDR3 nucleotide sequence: TGTGCCAGCAGGGCGTTGAGGGCCAACACCGGGGAGCTGTTTTTT.

CDR3 loop: CASSTGTGLNTIYF. CDR3 nucleotides: TGTGCCAGCAGCACGGGGACAGGGCTAAACACCATATATTTT. The chain recombines TRBV7-6 with TRBJ1-3, with 9 positions matching TRBD1. Germline V CDR1 and CDR2: SGHVS, FNYEAQ. The CDR3 is 14 amino acids. V was pared by 5 bases and J by 6 bases, with 5 bases of the junction left unmatched.

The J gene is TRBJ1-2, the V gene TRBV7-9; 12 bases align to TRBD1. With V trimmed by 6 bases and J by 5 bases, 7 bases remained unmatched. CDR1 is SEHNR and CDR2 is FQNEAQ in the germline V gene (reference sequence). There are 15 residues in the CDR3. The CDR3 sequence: CASRPEGQGAYGYTF. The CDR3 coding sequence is TGTGCCAGCAGGCCAGAGGGACAGGGGGCATATGGCTACACCTTC.

The CDR3 here is CASSDPRGDRNTIYF. The CDR3 nucleotides read TGTGCCAGCAGTGATCCCAGGGGCGATCGCAACACCATATATTTT. The chain combines TRBV6-1 with TRBJ1-3; a possible D gene is TRBD1 (6 bases). The ends were cut back, 3 bases at V and 7 bases at J, with 16 bases in the middle. Germline values: CDR1 MNHNS, CDR2 SASEGT. The CDR3 extends over 15 amino acids.

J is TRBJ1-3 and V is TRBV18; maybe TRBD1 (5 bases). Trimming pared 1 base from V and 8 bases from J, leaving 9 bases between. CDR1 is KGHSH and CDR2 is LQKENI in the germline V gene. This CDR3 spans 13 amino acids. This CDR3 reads CASSPQGRYTIYF. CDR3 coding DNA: TGTGCCAGCTCACCACAGGGGCGATACACCATATATTTT.

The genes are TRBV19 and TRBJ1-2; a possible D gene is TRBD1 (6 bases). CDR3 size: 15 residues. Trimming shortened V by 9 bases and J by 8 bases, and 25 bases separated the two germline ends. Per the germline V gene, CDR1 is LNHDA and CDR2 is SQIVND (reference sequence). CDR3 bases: TGTGCCAGCAACTACCGACAGGACCGGCTAGAGGGCTACACCTTC. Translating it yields CASNYRQDRLEGYTF. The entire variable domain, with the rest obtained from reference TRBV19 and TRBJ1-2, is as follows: DGGITQSPKYLFRKEGQNVTLSCEQNLNHDAMYWYRQDPGQGLRLIYYSQIVNDFQKGDIAEGYSVSREKKESFPLTVTSAQKNPTAFYLCASNYRQDRLEGYTFGSGTRLTVV.

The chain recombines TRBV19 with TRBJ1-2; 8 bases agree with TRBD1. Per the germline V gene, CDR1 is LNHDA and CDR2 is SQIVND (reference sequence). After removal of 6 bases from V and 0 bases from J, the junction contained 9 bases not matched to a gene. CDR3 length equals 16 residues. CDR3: CASSARGTGSNYGYTF. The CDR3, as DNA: TGTGCCAGTAGCGCCCGTGGGACAGGTTCTAACTATGGCTACACCTTC. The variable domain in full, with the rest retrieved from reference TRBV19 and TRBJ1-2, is DGGITQSPKYLFRKEGQNVTLSCEQNLNHDAMYWYRQDPGQGLRLIYYSQIVNDFQKGDIAEGYSVSREKKESFPLTVTSAQKNPTAFYLCASSARGTGSNYGYTFGSGTRLTVV.

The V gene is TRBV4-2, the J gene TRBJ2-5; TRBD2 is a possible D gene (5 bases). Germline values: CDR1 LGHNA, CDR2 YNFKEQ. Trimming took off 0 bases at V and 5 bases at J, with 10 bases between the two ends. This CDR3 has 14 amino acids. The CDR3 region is CASSQDRGWETQYF. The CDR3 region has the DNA TGTGCCAGCAGCCAAGATCGAGGGTGGGAGACCCAGTACTTC.

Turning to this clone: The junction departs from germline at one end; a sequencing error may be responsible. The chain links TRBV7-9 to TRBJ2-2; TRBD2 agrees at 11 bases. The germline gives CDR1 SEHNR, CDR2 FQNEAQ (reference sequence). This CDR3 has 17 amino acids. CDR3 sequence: CSSSFRPRLAGYGELFF. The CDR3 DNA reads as TGTTCCAGCAGCTTCCGACCGCGACTAGCGGGGTACGGGGAGCTGTTTTTT.

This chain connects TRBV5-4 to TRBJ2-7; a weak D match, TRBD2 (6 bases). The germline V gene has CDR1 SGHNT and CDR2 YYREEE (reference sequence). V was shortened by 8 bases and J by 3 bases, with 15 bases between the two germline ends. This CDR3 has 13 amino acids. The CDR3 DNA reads TGTGCCAGTGGGACGGGAGATTTCTACGAGCAGTACTTC. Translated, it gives CASGTGDFYEQYF.

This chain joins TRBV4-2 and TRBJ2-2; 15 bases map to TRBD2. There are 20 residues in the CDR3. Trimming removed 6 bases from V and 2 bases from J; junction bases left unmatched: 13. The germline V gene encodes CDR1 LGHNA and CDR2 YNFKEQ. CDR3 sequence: CASREQFPGLAGGNTGELFF. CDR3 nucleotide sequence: TGTGCCAGCAGAGAACAATTTCCGGGACTAGCGGGAGGAAACACCGGGGAGCTGTTTTTT.

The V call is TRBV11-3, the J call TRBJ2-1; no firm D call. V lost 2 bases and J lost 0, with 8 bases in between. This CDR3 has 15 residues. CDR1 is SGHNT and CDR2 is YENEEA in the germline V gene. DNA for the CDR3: TGTGCCAGCAGCTTAACCCCGAGCTCCTACAATGAGCAGTTCTTC. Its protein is CASSLTPSSYNEQFF.

The CDR3: CSGGGSAGNTIYF. The CDR3 DNA reads as TGCAGCGGGGGGGGGAGTGCTGGAAACACCATATATTTT. V gene TRBV29-1 combines with J gene TRBJ1-3; tentatively, D is TRBD1 (5 bases). The CDR3 has 13 residues. Germline V gene sequence: CDR1 SQVTM, CDR2 ANQGSEA. Trimming left V 7 bases short and J 2 bases short, with 12 bases between.

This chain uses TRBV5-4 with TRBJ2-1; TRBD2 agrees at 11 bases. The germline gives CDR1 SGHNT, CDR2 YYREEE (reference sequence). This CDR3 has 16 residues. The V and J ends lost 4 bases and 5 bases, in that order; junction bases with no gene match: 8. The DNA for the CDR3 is TGTGCCAGCAGCGTGTACGGGACTAGCGGTCACAATGAGCAGTTCTTC. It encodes CASSVYGTSGHNEQFF.

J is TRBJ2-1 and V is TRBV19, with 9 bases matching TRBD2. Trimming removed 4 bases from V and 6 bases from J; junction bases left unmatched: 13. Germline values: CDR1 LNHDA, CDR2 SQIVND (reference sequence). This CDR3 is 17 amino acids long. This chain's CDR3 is CASSTYLDQREVNEQFF. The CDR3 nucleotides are TGTGCCAGTAGTACATACCTTGACCAGCGGGAGGTCAATGAGCAGTTCTTC.

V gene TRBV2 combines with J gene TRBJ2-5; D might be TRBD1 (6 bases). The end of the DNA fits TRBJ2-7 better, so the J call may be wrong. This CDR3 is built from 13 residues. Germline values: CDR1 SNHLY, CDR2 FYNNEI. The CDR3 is CASSRTVSYEQYF. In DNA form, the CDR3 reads TGTGCCAGCAGTAGGACAGTCTCCTACGAGCAGTACTTC.

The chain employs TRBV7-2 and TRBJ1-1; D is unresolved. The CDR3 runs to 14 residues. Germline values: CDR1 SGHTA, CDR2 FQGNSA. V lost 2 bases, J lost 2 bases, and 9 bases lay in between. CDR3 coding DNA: TGTGCCAGCAGCTTATTGGTCAGAAACACTGAAGCTTTCTTT. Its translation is CASSLLVRNTEAFF.

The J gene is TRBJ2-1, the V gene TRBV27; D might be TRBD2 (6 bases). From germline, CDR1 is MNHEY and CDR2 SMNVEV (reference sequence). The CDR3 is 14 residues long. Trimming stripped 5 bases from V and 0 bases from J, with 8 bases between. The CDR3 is CASSTGSSYNEQFF. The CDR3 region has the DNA TGTGCCAGCAGTACCGGGAGCTCCTACAATGAGCAGTTCTTC.

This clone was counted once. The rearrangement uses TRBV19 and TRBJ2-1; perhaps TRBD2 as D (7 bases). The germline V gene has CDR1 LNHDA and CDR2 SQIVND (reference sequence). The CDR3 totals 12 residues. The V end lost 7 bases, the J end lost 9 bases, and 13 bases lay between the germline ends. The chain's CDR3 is CASTLGGVEQFF. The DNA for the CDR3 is TGTGCCAGTACTCTAGGGGGGGTTGAGCAGTTCTTC.

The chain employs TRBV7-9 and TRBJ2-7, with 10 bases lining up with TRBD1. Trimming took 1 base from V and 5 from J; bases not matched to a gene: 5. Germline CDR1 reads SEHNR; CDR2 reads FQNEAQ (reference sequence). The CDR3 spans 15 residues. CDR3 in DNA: TGTGCCAGCAGCTTAGTACGGGACAGGGGCCACGAGCAGTACTTC. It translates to CASSLVRDRGHEQYF.

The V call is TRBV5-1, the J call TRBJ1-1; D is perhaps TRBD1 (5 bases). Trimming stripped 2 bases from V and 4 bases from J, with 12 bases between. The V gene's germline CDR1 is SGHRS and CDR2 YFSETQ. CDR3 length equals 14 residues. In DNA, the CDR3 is TGCGCCAGCAGCTTACAGGAGTTCGGCACTGAAGCTTTCTTT. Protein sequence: CASSLQEFGTEAFF.

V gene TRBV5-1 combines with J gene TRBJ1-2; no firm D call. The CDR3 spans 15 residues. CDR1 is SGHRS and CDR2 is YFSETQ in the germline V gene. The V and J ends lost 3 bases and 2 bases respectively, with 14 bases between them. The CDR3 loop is CASSWSRNNNYGYTF. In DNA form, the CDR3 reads TGCGCCAGCAGCTGGAGTCGTAACAACAACTATGGCTACACCTTC.